Below, 5 T cell receptor beta chains from the same sample are listed, as sequenced in a study of response to subunit inactivated influenza vaccine. TCRdb re-called the RT-PCR reads with MiXCR, one entry per CDR3 protein. Of hundreds of thousands of distinct CDR3 sequences listed, about a sixth are singletons. The source material was PBMCs from blood, sampled 11 to 12 days after vaccination. These TCRs come from a man aged 50 to 60 who received an inactivated influenza vaccine.

V gene TRBV14 combines with J gene TRBJ2-3, with D possibly matching TRBD2 (6 bases). There are 16 residues in the CDR3. CDR1 and CDR2 from the germline V gene are SGHDN and FVKESK. Trimming pared 1 base from V and 4 bases from J, leaving 15 bases between. The chain's CDR3 is CASSQVLLAGADTQYF. Here the CDR3 DNA reads TGTGCCAGCAGCCAAGTCTTACTAGCAGGTGCAGATACGCAGTATTTT.

This clonotype has only a few counts. Here the CDR3 DNA reads TGTGCCAGCAGTTTTTCCGGGACTTACTACAATGAGCAGTTCTTC. Protein: CASSFSGTYYNEQFF. The rearrangement links TRBV27 to TRBJ2-1; possibly TRBD2 for D (6 bases). Trimming cost V 3 bases and J 3 bases, with 12 bases left between them. The length of the CDR3 is 15 residues. The germline V gene has CDR1 MNHEY and CDR2 SMNVEV (reference sequence).

This clonotype turned up a few times. The chain links TRBV19 to TRBJ1-1, with 9 bases matching TRBD1. CDR1 is LNHDA and CDR2 is SQIVND in the germline V gene (reference sequence). The CDR3 spans 14 residues. Trimming removed 5 bases from V and 1 base from J; junction bases left unmatched: 2. As DNA, the CDR3 is TGTGCCAGTAGTGTGGACAGGGGGAACACTGAAGCTTTCTTT. It translates to CASSVDRGNTEAFF.

The chain links TRBV25-1 to TRBJ1-2, with 9 bases identical to TRBD1. CDR1 and CDR2 from the germline V gene are MGHDK and SYGVNS. The CDR3 loop spans 14 amino acids. J lost 7 bases, V lost 2 bases, and 5 bases had no gene match. The CDR3 loop is CASSETGGRGGYTF. The CDR3, as DNA: TGTGCCAGCAGTGAAACAGGGGGCCGGGGTGGCTACACCTTC.

The chain carries TRBV6-2 or TRBV6-3 and TRBJ2-3, with 10 bases fitting TRBD2. The trim removed 6 bases at V and 6 bases at J, leaving 9 bases unmatched. This CDR3 region has 15 residues. Per the germline V gene, CDR1 is MNHEY and CDR2 is SVGEGT. The CDR3 reads CASSRSGRAGDTQYF. The DNA of the CDR3 is TGTGCCAGCAGCCGGAGCGGGAGGGCCGGGGATACGCAGTATTTT.